This is a list of T cell receptor beta chains from one sample in a study of shared clonotypes between healthy human individuals. Some clones are missing from TCRdb's copy, which holds only in-frame ones; the method was immunoSEQ multiplex PCR. Of a few million clones listed, roughly nine tenths were seen once; the top ten hold more than 0.12%. Source material: naive CD4+ T cells sorted from blood. The receptors derive from a man aged 18-30 years in good health. The CDR3 runs from the conserved cysteine through the conserved F or W. A D gene is named only where the DNA matches it firmly. The size field is filled for only some rows; it gives once, few, many or a size class.

NA,TRBV28,TRBJ2-7,NA,CASSTPGGHPREQYF,TGTGCCAGCAGTACCCCCGGGGGGCACCCCCGCGAGCAGTACTTC
NA,TRBV29-1,TRBJ1-5,NA,CSVVVAGSNQPQHF,TGCAGCGTTGTTGTAGCCGGTAGCAATCAGCCCCAGCATTTT
NA,TRBV4-1,TRBJ2-3,NA,CASSHPRRSSTDTQYF,TGCGCCAGCAGCCACCCCAGGAGGAGTAGCACAGATACGCAGTATTTT
TRBD2,TRBV2,TRBJ2-5,NA,CASRAWTSGAETQYF,TGTGCCAGCAGGGCCTGGACTAGCGGGGCAGAGACCCAGTACTTC
NA,TRBV6-6,TRBJ2-3,NA,CASSYDVVGGTQYF,TGTGCCAGCAGTTACGACGTAGTGGGAGGAACGCAGTATTTT
TRBD1,TRBV6-1,TRBJ1-2,once,CASSEDRYYGYTF,TGTGCCAGCAGCGAGGACAGGTATTATGGCTACACCTTC
NA,TRBV18,TRBJ1-1,NA,CASSPLEPGGGVEAFF,TGTGCCAGCTCACCCCTTGAGCCCGGGGGAGGGGTGGAAGCTTTCTTT
TRBD1,TRBV5-1,TRBJ2-5,NA,CASSLSGTGSETQYF,TGCGCCAGCAGCCTCTCCGGGACAGGGTCGGAGACCCAGTACTTC
NA,TRBV19,TRBJ2-7,NA,CASSVDQETGTKYEQYF,TGTGCCAGTAGTGTCGACCAAGAAACCGGGACCAAATACGAGCAGTACTTC
NA,TRBV18,TRBJ1-2,NA,CASSPGRGLNYGYTF,TGTGCCAGCTCACCAGGCCGGGGGCTCAACTATGGCTACACCTTC
NA,TRBV5-1,TRBJ2-5,NA,CASSLGPGGRETQYF,TGCGCCAGCAGCTTGGGACCGGGGGGCAGGGAGACCCAGTACTTC
NA,TRBV1,TRBJ2-1,NA,CTSSQEGTTHNQVDEQFF,TGCACCAGCAGCCAAGAAGGAACCACTCACAATCAAGTGGATGAGCAGTTCTTC
NA,TRBV11-2,TRBJ2-7,NA,CASSLDNGVFPGEEYF,TGTGCCAGCAGCTTAGACAACGGAGTTTTTCCGGGGGAGGAGTACTTC
TRBD1,TRBV13,TRBJ2-2,once,CASTDGTGGRTGELFF,TGTGCCAGCACCGACGGGACAGGGGGAAGGACCGGGGAGCTGTTTTTT
NA,TRBV2,TRBJ1-5,NA,CASNRFSNQPQHF,TGTGCCAGCAACAGGTTTAGCAATCAGCCCCAGCATTTT
NA,TRBV6-6,TRBJ1-2,NA,CASSYFPRASNYGYTF,TGTGCCAGCAGTTACTTCCCCAGGGCTTCTAACTATGGCTACACCTTC
NA,TRBV19,TRBJ2-7,NA,CARRTRHHEQYF,TGTGCCAGGCGGACGAGACACCACGAGCAGTACTTC
NA,TRBV9,TRBJ2-1,NA,CASSVENAYNEQFF,TGTGCCAGCAGCGTAGAGAATGCCTACAATGAGCAGTTCTTC
NA,TRBV7-2,TRBJ1-5,NA,CASSHDRTYQPQHF,TGTGCCAGCAGCCATGACAGAACTTATCAGCCCCAGCATTTT
NA,TRBV19,TRBJ1-2,NA,CASSMPWRQGSDGYTF,TGTGCCAGTAGTATGCCTTGGCGGCAGGGATCGGATGGCTACACCTTC
NA,TRBV7-2,TRBJ1-4,NA,CASSLAGALAEKLFF,TGTGCCAGCAGCTTAGCGGGAGCGTTAGCAGAAAAACTGTTTTTT
TRBD1,TRBV5-8,TRBJ1-4,NA,CASSFDPGGAKAKLFF,TGTGCCAGCAGCTTCGATCCAGGGGGCGCCAAGGCCAAACTGTTTTTT
TRBD1,TRBV15,TRBJ2-1,NA,CATSSPGTGEYNEQFF,TGTGCCACCAGCTCCCCCGGGACAGGGGAATACAATGAGCAGTTCTTC
NA,TRBV2,TRBJ2-2,NA,CASGGGTNTGELFF,TGTGCCAGCGGTGGCGGGACGAACACCGGGGAGCTGTTTTTT
NA,TRBV18,TRBJ2-1,NA,CASSPRLLQENNEQFF,TGTGCCAGCTCACCACGGCTACTACAAGAAAACAATGAGCAGTTCTTC
NA,TRBV29-1,TRBJ1-1,NA,CSVAQVNTEAFF,TGCAGCGTTGCCCAGGTGAACACTGAAGCTTTCTTT
NA,TRBV5-4,TRBJ1-2,NA,CASSLEGSRGYGYTF,TGTGCCAGCAGCTTGGAAGGGTCCCGGGGGTATGGCTACACCTTC
TRBD1,TRBV5-5,TRBJ1-2,once,CASSSKKKATGSYGYTF,TGTGCCAGCAGCAGCAAAAAAAAGGCGACAGGGAGTTATGGCTACACCTTC
NA,TRBV18,TRBJ1-1,NA,CASSPNTEAFF,TGTGCCAGCTCCCCGAACACTGAAGCTTTCTTT
NA,TRBV29-1,TRBJ1-4,NA,CSAQRKLFF,TGCAGCGCCCAGAGGAAACTGTTTTTT
NA,TRBV6-5,TRBJ1-4,NA,CASRARPRGEKLFF,TGTGCCAGCAGAGCCCGGCCCCGGGGTGAAAAACTGTTTTTT
NA,TRBV10-3,TRBJ1-2,few,CAISADKTSYTF,TGTGCCATCAGTGCCGACAAAACGAGCTACACCTTC
NA,TRBV5-1,TRBJ1-1,NA,CASSPGAVNTEAFF,TGCGCCAGCAGTCCTGGGGCAGTGAACACTGAAGCTTTCTTT
TRBD1,TRBV7-6,TRBJ1-4,NA,CASSARTGGVEKLFF,TGTGCCAGCAGCGCCCGGACAGGGGGCGTTGAAAAACTGTTTTTT
NA,TRBV27,TRBJ1-4,NA,CASRRDFNEKLFF,TGTGCCTCCCGACGGGACTTTAATGAAAAACTGTTTTTT
TRBD1,TRBV4-1,TRBJ2-6,NA,CASSQGGTGSSGANVLTF,TGCGCCAGCAGCCAGGGCGGGACAGGGTCTTCTGGGGCCAACGTCCTGACTTTC
NA,TRBV25-1,TRBJ1-3,NA,CASSESPRLGGNTIYF,TGTGCCAGCAGTGAATCCCCCCGCCTGGGAGGAAACACCATATATTTT
TRBD1,TRBV7-2,TRBJ2-5,NA,CASRRGTAKETQYF,TGTGCCAGCAGACGAGGGACAGCGAAAGAGACCCAGTACTTC
NA,TRBV2,TRBJ1-6,few,CAMGPNSPLHF,TGTGCCATGGGACCCAATTCACCCCTCCACTTT
TRBD1,TRBV29-1,TRBJ1-1,NA,CSGFGTGMPEAFF,TGCAGCGGTTTCGGGACAGGGATGCCTGAAGCTTTCTTT
NA,TRBV7-3,TRBJ2-2,once,CASSLDPGIGELFF,TGTGCCAGCAGCTTAGATCCGGGGATCGGGGAGCTGTTTTTT
NA,TRBV5-1,TRBJ2-5,NA,CASSLGQGVSGQYF,TGCGCCAGCAGCTTGGGGCAGGGTGTGAGTGGGCAGTACTTC
NA,TRBV28,TRBJ1-6,NA,CASDIASLGSPLHF,TGTGCCAGCGACATTGCCAGTCTCGGTTCACCCCTCCACTTT
TRBD2,TRBV4-3,TRBJ2-7,NA,CASSQESGRLAGVYPYEQYF,TGCGCCAGCAGCCAAGAAAGTGGCCGACTAGCGGGCGTATACCCCTACGAGCAGTACTTC
NA,TRBV7-2,TRBJ2-2,NA,CASRAANTGELFF,TGTGCCAGCAGAGCGGCGAACACCGGGGAGCTGTTTTTT
NA,TRBV5-1,TRBJ1-2,once,CASSPQGLLGGYTF,TGCGCCAGCAGCCCACAGGGTTTATTGGGCGGCTACACCTTC
TRBD1,TRBV7-9,TRBJ2-7,NA,CASSLAGTGVTYEQYF,TGTGCCAGCAGCTTGGCCGGGACAGGTGTTACCTACGAGCAGTACTTC
NA,TRBV10-2,TRBJ1-6,NA,CASTARGSYNSPLHF,TGCGCCAGCACCGCCCGGGGCAGCTATAATTCACCCCTCCACTTT
NA,TRBV4-1,TRBJ2-7,NA,CASSRTGRDPYYEQYF,TGCGCCAGCAGCCGAACAGGGAGGGACCCTTACTACGAGCAGTACTTC
NA,TRBV6-5,TRBJ1-2,NA,CASSSTDYGYTF,TGTGCCAGCAGTTCCACTGACTATGGCTACACCTTC
NA,TRBV5-5,TRBJ1-3,NA,CASSLDQGASGNTIYF,TGTGCCAGCAGCTTGGACCAGGGTGCCTCTGGAAACACCATATATTTT